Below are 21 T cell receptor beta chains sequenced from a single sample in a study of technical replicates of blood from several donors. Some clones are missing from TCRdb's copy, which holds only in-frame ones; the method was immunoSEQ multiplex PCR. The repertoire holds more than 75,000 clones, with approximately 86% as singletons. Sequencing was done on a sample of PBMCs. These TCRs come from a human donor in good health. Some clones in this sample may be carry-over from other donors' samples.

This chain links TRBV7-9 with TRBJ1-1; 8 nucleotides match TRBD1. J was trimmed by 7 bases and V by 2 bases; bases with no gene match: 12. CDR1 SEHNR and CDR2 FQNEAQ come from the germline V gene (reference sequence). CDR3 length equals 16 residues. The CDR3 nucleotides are TGTGCCAGCAGCTTACGAACAGGGGGATACTTCGGTGAAGCTTTCTTT. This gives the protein CASSLRTGGYFGEAFF. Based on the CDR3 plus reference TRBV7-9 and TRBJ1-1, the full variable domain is DTGVSQNPRHKITKRGQNVTFRCDPISEHNRLYWYRQTLGQGPEFLTYFQNEAQLEKSRLLSDRFSAERPKGSFSTLEIQRTEQGDSAMYLCASSLRTGGYFGEAFFGQGTRLTVV.

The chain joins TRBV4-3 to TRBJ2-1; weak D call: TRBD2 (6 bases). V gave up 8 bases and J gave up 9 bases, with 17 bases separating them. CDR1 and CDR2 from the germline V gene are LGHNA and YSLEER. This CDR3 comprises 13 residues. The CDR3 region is CASGGRKEGEQFF. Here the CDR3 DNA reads TGCGCCAGCGGAGGACGGAAGGAGGGTGAGCAGTTCTTC.

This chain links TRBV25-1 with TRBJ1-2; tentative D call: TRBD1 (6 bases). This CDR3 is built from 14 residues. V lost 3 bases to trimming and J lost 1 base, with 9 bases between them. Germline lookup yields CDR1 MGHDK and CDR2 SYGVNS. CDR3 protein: CASSELDSNYGYTF. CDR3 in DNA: TGTGCCAGCAGTGAGTTGGACAGTAACTATGGCTACACCTTC.

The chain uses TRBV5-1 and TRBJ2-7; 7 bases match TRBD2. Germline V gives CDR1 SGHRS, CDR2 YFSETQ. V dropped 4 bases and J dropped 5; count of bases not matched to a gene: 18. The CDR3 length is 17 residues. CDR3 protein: CASSLPPTTGGFDEQYF. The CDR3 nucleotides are TGCGCCAGCAGCCTACCCCCTACCACGGGGGGTTTCGACGAGCAGTACTTC.

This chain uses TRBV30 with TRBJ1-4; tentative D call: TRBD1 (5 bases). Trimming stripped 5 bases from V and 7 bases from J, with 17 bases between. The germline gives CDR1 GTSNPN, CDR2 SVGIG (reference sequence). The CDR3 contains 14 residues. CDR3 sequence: CAWSPSGGFEKLFF. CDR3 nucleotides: TGTGCCTGGTCCCCCTCGGGGGGTTTTGAAAAACTGTTTTTT.

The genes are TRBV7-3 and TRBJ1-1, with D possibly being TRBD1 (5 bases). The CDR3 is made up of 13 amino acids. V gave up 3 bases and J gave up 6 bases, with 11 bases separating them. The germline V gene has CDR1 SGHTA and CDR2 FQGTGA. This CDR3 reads CASSLQGRPEAFF. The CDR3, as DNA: TGTGCCAGCAGCTTGCAGGGAAGGCCTGAAGCTTTCTTT.

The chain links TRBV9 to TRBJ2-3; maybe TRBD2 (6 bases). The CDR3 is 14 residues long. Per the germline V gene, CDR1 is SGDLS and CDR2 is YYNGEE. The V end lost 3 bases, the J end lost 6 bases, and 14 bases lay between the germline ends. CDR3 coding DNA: TGTGCCAGCAGCGCTCGACTAGTTGGGGATACGCAGTATTTT. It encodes CASSARLVGDTQYF.

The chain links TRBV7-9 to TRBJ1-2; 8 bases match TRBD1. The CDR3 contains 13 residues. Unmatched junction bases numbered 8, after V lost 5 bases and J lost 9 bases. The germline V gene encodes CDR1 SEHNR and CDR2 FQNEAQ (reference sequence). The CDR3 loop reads CASSPRDRMSYTF. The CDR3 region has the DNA TGTGCCAGCAGCCCCCGGGACAGGATGAGCTACACCTTC.

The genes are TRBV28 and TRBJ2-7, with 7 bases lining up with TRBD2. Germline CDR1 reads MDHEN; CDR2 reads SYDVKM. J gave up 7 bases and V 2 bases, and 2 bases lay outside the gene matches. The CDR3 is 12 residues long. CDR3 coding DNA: TGTGCCAGCAGTTTAGGCGGGAGAGAGCAGTACTTC. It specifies CASSLGGREQYF.

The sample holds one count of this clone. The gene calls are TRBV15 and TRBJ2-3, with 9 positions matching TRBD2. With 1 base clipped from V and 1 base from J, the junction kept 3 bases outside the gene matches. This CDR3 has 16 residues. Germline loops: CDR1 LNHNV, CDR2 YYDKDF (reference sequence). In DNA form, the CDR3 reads TGTGCCACCAGCAGAGGTTCTAGCGGGGGCACAGATACGCAGTATTTT. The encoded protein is CATSRGSSGGTDTQYF.

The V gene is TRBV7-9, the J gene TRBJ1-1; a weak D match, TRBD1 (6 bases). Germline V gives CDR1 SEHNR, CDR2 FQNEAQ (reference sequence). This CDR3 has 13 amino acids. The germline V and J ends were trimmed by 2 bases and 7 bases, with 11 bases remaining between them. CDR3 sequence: CASSLSGTYEAFF. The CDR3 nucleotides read TGTGCCAGCAGCTTATCCGGGACATATGAAGCTTTCTTT.

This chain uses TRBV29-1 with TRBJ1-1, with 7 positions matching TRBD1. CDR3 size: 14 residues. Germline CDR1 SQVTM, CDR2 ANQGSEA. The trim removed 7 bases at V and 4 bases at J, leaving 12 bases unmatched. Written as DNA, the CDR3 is TGCAGCGGGGGTCGGACGGGACAGACCACTGAAGCTTTCTTT. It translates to CSGGRTGQTTEAFF.

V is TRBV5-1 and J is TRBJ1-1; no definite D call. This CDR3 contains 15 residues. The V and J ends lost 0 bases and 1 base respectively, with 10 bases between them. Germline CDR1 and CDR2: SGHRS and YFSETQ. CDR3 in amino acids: CASSLGTGKNTEAFF. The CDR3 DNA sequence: TGCGCCAGCAGCTTGGGGACGGGAAAGAACACTGAAGCTTTCTTT.

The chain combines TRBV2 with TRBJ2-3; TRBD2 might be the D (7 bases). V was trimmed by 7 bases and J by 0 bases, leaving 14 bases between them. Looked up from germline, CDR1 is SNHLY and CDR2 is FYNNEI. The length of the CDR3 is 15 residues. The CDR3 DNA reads TGTGCCAGCAAAGGGCGGGGGCCGAGCACAGATACGCAGTATTTT. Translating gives CASKGRGPSTDTQYF.

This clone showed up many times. The CDR3 DNA sequence: TGTGCCACCAGCGGGGGACAGGAGACCACCGGGGAGCTGTTTTTT. It yields the protein CATSGGQETTGELFF. The genes are TRBV15 and TRBJ2-2; 8 positions match TRBD1. Per the germline V gene, CDR1 is LNHNV and CDR2 is YYDKDF (reference sequence). CDR3 size: 15 residues. Unmatched junction bases numbered 6, after V lost 5 bases and J lost 4 bases.

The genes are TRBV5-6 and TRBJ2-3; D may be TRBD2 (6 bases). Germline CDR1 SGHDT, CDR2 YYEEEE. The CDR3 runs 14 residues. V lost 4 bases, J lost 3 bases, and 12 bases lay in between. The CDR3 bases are TGTGCCAGCAGCCTCCGACTAGTGACAGATACGCAGTATTTT. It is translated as CASSLRLVTDTQYF.

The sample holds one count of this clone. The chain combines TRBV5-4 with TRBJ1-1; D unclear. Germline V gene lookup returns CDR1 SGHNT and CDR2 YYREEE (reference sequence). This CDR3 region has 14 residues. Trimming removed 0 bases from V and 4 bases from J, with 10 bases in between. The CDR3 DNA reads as TGTGCCAGCAGCTTGGATAGCGGGTTCACTGAAGCTTTCTTT. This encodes CASSLDSGFTEAFF.

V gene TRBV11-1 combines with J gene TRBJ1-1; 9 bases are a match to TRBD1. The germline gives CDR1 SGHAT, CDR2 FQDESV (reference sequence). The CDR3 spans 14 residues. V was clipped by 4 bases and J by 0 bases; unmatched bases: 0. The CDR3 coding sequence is TGTGCCAGCAGCTGGGACAGGGTGAACACTGAAGCTTTCTTT. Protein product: CASSWDRVNTEAFF.

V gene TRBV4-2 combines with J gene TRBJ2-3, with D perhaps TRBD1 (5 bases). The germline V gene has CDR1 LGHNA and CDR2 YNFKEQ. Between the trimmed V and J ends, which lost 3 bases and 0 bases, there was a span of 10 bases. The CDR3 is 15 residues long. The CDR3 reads CASSHAGASTDTQYF. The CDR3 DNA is TGTGCCAGCAGCCACGCTGGGGCTAGCACAGATACGCAGTATTTT.

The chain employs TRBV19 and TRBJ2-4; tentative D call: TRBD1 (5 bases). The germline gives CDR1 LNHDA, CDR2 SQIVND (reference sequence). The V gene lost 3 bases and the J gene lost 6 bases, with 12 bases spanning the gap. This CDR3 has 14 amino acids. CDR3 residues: CASSIVGPGNIQYF. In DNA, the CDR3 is TGTGCCAGTAGTATCGTGGGGCCGGGAAACATTCAGTACTTC.

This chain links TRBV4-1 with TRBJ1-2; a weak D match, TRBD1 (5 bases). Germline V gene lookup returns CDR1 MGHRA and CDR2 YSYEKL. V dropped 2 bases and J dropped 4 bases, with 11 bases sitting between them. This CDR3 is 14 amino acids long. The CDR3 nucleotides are TGCGCCAGCAGCCAACCGGGGGTGGGCTATGGCTACACCTTC. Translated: CASSQPGVGYGYTF.